What follows are 15 T cell receptor beta chains derived from one specimen sequenced in a study of blood T cell repertoires in COVID-19. The protocol was immunoSEQ multiplex PCR, while the TCRdb copy is restricted to in-frame clones and leaves out a portion. The sample shows about 270,000 clones, around 92% of them seen only once. The sequenced material came from peripheral blood. The origin of the receptors is a person aged 18 to 35 with COVID-19, enrolled during active disease.

The chain has TRBV5-1 and TRBJ2-7, with 8 bases aligning to TRBD2. Germline V lookup: CDR1 SGHRS, CDR2 YFSETQ. This CDR3 is built from 14 residues. V shed 0 bases, J shed 3 bases, and the junction held 2 bases outside the gene matches. The CDR3 coding sequence is TGCGCCAGCAGCTTGGCGGGGGGGCTCTACGAGCAGTACTTC. It translates to CASSLAGGLYEQYF. Based on the CDR3 plus reference TRBV5-1 and TRBJ2-7, the full variable domain is KAGVTQTPRYLIKTRGQQVTLSCSPISGHRSVSWYQQTPGQGLQFLFEYFSETQRNKGNFPGRFSGRQFSNSRSEMNVSTLELGDSALYLCASSLAGGLYEQYFGPGTRLTVT.

The chain employs TRBV24-1 and TRBJ2-5, with unresolved D. The CDR3 totals 14 residues. The V gene's germline CDR1 is KGHDR and CDR2 SFDVKD. V was cut by 1 base and J by 3 bases, with 8 bases left in between. Written as DNA, the CDR3 is TGTGCCACCAGTGATTTCCCCCCAAAAGAGACCCAGTACTTC. Its translation is CATSDFPPKETQYF.

V is TRBV5-5 and J is TRBJ2-2; 10 bases line up with TRBD1. V shed 4 bases, J shed 0 bases, and the junction held 3 bases outside the gene matches. Germline loops: CDR1 SGHKS, CDR2 YYEKEE (reference sequence). The CDR3 length is 16 residues. CDR3 sequence reads: CASSRTGGPNTGELFF. CDR3 DNA: TGTGCCAGCAGCCGGACAGGGGGTCCGAACACCGGGGAGCTGTTTTTT.

The J gene is TRBJ1-2, the V gene TRBV2, with 7 bases aligning to TRBD1. With 1 base clipped from V and 3 bases from J, the junction kept 14 bases outside the gene matches. CDR1 is SNHLY, CDR2 FYNNEI, per germline. The CDR3 length is 18 residues. The DNA of the CDR3 is TGTGCCAGCAGTGAAGATATAGTCGGGCAGGGGGAAGACTATGGCTACACCTTC. Its protein product is CASSEDIVGQGEDYGYTF.

This chain joins TRBV5-4 and TRBJ2-5; weak D call: TRBD1 (5 bases). The CDR3 spans 14 residues. Trimming left V 4 bases short and J 4 bases short, with 14 bases between. Germline CDR1 SGHNT, CDR2 YYREEE (reference sequence). In DNA form, the CDR3 reads TGTGCCAGCAGCCTCACAGGTCTCGGAGAGACCCAGTACTTC. Translated, it gives CASSLTGLGETQYF.

The chain couples TRBV27 to TRBJ2-7; TRBD1 matches 11 bases. Germline loops: CDR1 MNHEY, CDR2 SMNVEV (reference sequence). The V segment lost 6 bases and the J segment 6 bases; nucleotides outside the gene matches: 7. This CDR3 is 14 amino acids long. CDR3 coding DNA: TGTGCCAGCAGACCCGGACAGGGGGCGGGCGAGCAGTACTTC. Its translation is CASRPGQGAGEQYF.

The genes are TRBV7-9 and TRBJ2-3; 10 bases fit TRBD2. Germline loops: CDR1 SEHNR, CDR2 FQNEAQ (reference sequence). Trimming cost V 1 base and J 4 bases; bases outside gene matches: 8. The CDR3 has 17 amino acids. CDR3 DNA sequence: TGTGCCAGCAGCTTAGGGACGACTAGCGGGTTCGCAGATACGCAGTATTTT. Translating gives CASSLGTTSGFADTQYF. Filled out from reference TRBV7-9 and TRBJ2-3, the complete variable domain reads DTGVSQNPRHKITKRGQNVTFRCDPISEHNRLYWYRQTLGQGPEFLTYFQNEAQLEKSRLLSDRFSAERPKGSFSTLEIQRTEQGDSAMYLCASSLGTTSGFADTQYFGPGTRLTVL.

The rearrangement links TRBV7-9 to TRBJ1-2, with D possibly being TRBD1 (6 bases). CDR3 size: 14 residues. The germline V and J ends were trimmed by 4 bases and 8 bases, with 17 bases remaining between them. Germline CDR1 is SEHNR and CDR2 is FQNEAQ (reference sequence). The CDR3 DNA reads as TGTGCCAGCAGCTCCCCTCGGGACATTGAGGGCTACACCTTC. This encodes CASSSPRDIEGYTF.

This chain connects TRBV19 to TRBJ2-1; 13 bases are shared with TRBD2. The V segment lost 3 bases and the J segment 6 bases; nucleotides outside the gene matches: 11. Germline CDR1 reads LNHDA; CDR2 reads SQIVND (reference sequence). The CDR3 length is 18 residues. Here the CDR3 DNA reads TGTGCCAGTAGTATCGGGGATTGGACTAGCGGGAGTAGCAATGAGCAGTTCTTC. It encodes CASSIGDWTSGSSNEQFF.

The rearrangement links TRBV7-2 to TRBJ1-1; no reliable D call. V lost 0 bases and J 0 bases, leaving 11 bases between the germline ends. The CDR3 runs 16 residues. Germline CDR1 SGHTA, CDR2 FQGNSA. In DNA form, the CDR3 reads TGTGCCAGCAGCTTAGCGTTTGGAACTATGAACACTGAAGCTTTCTTT. Protein product: CASSLAFGTMNTEAFF.

V and J are TRBV27 and TRBJ2-1, with TRBD2 as a possible D gene (6 bases). Germline loops: CDR1 MNHEY, CDR2 SMNVEV (reference sequence). V was cut by 3 bases and J by 7 bases, with 22 bases left in between. The CDR3 runs 17 residues. CDR3 in amino acids: CASSLTGTRGPINEQFF. CDR3 DNA: TGTGCCAGCAGTTTGACCGGAACGCGGGGCCCTATTAATGAGCAGTTCTTC.

The chain is built from TRBV4-1 and TRBJ2-7; TRBD2 might be the D (6 bases). CDR1 is MGHRA and CDR2 is YSYEKL in the germline V gene. V dropped 2 bases and J dropped 6 bases, with 17 bases sitting between them. This CDR3 comprises 15 residues. This chain's CDR3 is CASSQQPRGDGEQYF. The DNA for the CDR3 is TGCGCCAGCAGCCAACAACCGCGGGGCGACGGCGAGCAGTACTTC.

This clone was seen only a few times. V and J are TRBV2 and TRBJ1-4; D is uncertain. Looked up from germline, CDR1 is SNHLY and CDR2 is FYNNEI. This CDR3 comprises 14 residues. Trimming shortened V by 3 bases and J by 0 bases, and 5 bases separated the two germline ends. The CDR3 spells CASSDRTTNEKLFF. CDR3 nucleotide sequence: TGTGCCAGCAGTGACAGAACAACTAATGAAAAACTGTTTTTT.

The V call is TRBV25-1, the J call TRBJ1-1; maybe TRBD1 (6 bases). The CDR3 sequence is 15 residues long. Germline values: CDR1 MGHDK, CDR2 SYGVNS. The germline V and J ends were trimmed by 0 bases and 9 bases, with 17 bases remaining between them. Written as DNA, the CDR3 is TGTGCCAGCAGTGAATACGGCAGGGAGGGGGTAAAAGCTTTCTTT. Translation gives CASSEYGREGVKAFF.

CDR3 DNA sequence: TGCGCCAGCAGCTTTACAGGGTCCTACGAGCAGTACTTC. It codes for CASSFTGSYEQYF. The V and J genes are TRBV5-1 and TRBJ2-7; maybe TRBD1 (6 bases). With 2 bases removed from V and 1 base from J, the gap between germline ends came to 7 bases. The CDR3 spans 13 residues. Germline V gene data show CDR1 as SGHRS and CDR2 as YFSETQ.